Each of the 2 T cell receptor beta chains below was sequenced from the same sample in a study of OX40 agonist ivuxolimab in advanced cancers. The table came from immunoSEQ multiplex PCR; TCRdb's copy has only in-frame clones and leaves some out. This table has some 51,000 clones, 70% to 90% appearing once. Material: CD4+ or CD8+ T cells sorted from blood, obtained in a trial of the OX40 agonist ivuxolimab. Every receptor here comes from an adult with an advanced solid tumor such as melanoma, head and neck, liver or kidney cancer.

This chain uses TRBV6-5 with TRBJ2-7; 7 bases are shared with TRBD1. This CDR3 comprises 15 residues. Germline CDR1 is MNHEY and CDR2 is SVGAGI. V lost 2 bases, J lost 2 bases, and 6 bases stayed unmatched. CDR3: CASSYTGEGAYEQYF. Written as DNA, the CDR3 is TGTGCCAGCAGTTACACAGGGGAAGGGGCCTACGAGCAGTACTTC.

V gene TRBV6-5 combines with J gene TRBJ1-3; tentatively, D is TRBD1 (6 bases). Trimming took 5 bases from V and 2 from J, leaving 13 bases between them. This CDR3 contains 15 residues. From germline, CDR1 is MNHEY and CDR2 SVGAGI. For the CDR3, the DNA is TGTGCCAGCAGTCTCTCGGGGGGCGCTGGAAACACCATATATTTT. The encoded protein is CASSLSGGAGNTIYF.